Below, 8 T cell receptor beta chains from the same sample are listed, as sequenced in a study of identical twins. From the 5' RACE reads, TCRdb called clonotypes with MiXCR, one entry per CDR3 protein. The table lists 540,000 or so distinct CDR3 sequences, around 24% of them singletons. Separately, the same data were catalogued under a study of yellow fever vaccine responses in identical twins.

Specimen: CD4+ T cells sorted from blood. These receptors were taken from a young woman in good health.

This chain joins TRBV29-1 and TRBJ2-4, with TRBD1 identical over 7 bases. CDR1 SQVTM and CDR2 ANQGSEA come from the germline V gene. V was clipped by 6 bases and J by 5 bases; unmatched bases: 7. The CDR3 sequence is 13 residues long. DNA of the CDR3: TGCAGCGTCGAACAGGGGTTTCAAAACATTCAGTACTTC. Translation gives CSVEQGFQNIQYF. The whole variable domain, remainder taken from reference TRBV29-1 and TRBJ2-4, is SAVISQKPSRDICQRGTSLTIQCQVDSQVTMMFWYRQQPGQSLTLIATANQGSEATYESGFVIDKFPISRPNLTFSTLTVSNMSPEDSSIYLCSVEQGFQNIQYFGAGTRLSVL.

The table lists this clonotype with a few counts. This rearrangement joins TRBV3-1 to TRBJ2-1; TRBD2 matches 15 bases. CDR1 is LGHDT and CDR2 is YNNKEL in the germline V gene (reference sequence). The CDR3 loop spans 18 amino acids. The junction had 3 bases not matched to a gene; V was cut back by 2 bases and J by 1 base. As DNA, the CDR3 is TGTGCCAGCAGCCAACCCGGACTAGCGGGAGGGTCCTACAATGAGCAGTTCTTC. Its translation: CASSQPGLAGGSYNEQFF.

V gene TRBV5-1 combines with J gene TRBJ2-7; 8 nucleotides align to TRBD2. The CDR3 runs 15 residues. V lost 1 base, J lost 4 bases, and 7 bases stayed unmatched. In germline, CDR1 is SGHRS, CDR2 YFSETQ. The CDR3 DNA follows: TGCGCCAGCAGCTTGATCGCGGGAGGAATTTACGAGCAGTACTTC. Protein: CASSLIAGGIYEQYF.

The chain employs TRBV20-1 and TRBJ2-1; the match to TRBD2 covers 9 bases. CDR1 is DFQATT, CDR2 SNEGSKA, per germline (reference sequence). The CDR3 contains 14 residues. CDR3 bases: TGCAGCGGTTGTGGACTAGCGACCTACAATGAGCAGTTCTTC. Amino acids: CSGCGLATYNEQFF.

The DNA for the CDR3 is TGTGCCAGCAGTGAGACAGGGGGAAGCTCCTACGAGCAGTACTTC. It translates to CASSETGGSSYEQYF. The chain employs TRBV6-1 and TRBJ2-7; TRBD1 agrees at 9 bases. V gave up 3 bases and J gave up 0 bases; unmatched junction bases: 3. The CDR3 spans 15 residues. CDR1 and CDR2 from the germline V gene are MNHNS and SASEGT.

This clonotype was seen more than once but under ten times. V gene TRBV14 combines with J gene TRBJ2-1, with D possibly matching TRBD1 (6 bases). V dropped 4 bases and J dropped 0 bases, with 16 bases sitting between them. The germline V gene encodes CDR1 SGHDN and CDR2 FVKESK. The CDR3 length is 17 residues. The CDR3 DNA reads TGTGCCAGCAGCCCCTTAACGGGACACCACTCCTACAATGAGCAGTTCTTC. The encoded protein is CASSPLTGHHSYNEQFF. Full variable domain (remainder filled in from reference TRBV14 and TRBJ2-1): EAGVTQFPSHSVIEKGQTVTLRCDPISGHDNLYWYRRVMGKEIKFLLHFVKESKQDESGMPNNRFLAERTGGTYSTLKVQPAELEDSGVYFCASSPLTGHHSYNEQFFGPGTRLTVL.

The J gene is TRBJ2-2, the V gene TRBV20-1, with D maybe TRBD1 (5 bases). In germline, CDR1 is DFQATT, CDR2 SNEGSKA (reference sequence). V was clipped by 7 bases and J by 6 bases, with 12 bases between them. The CDR3 runs to 12 residues. This chain's CDR3 is CSGKGVAGELFF. CDR3 nucleotide sequence: TGCAGTGGCAAAGGGGTTGCCGGGGAGCTGTTTTTT.

This clonotype came up a few times. V and J are TRBV7-9 and TRBJ1-2; 7 nucleotides line up with TRBD1. CDR3 length: 16 residues. V gave up 2 bases and J gave up 4 bases; unmatched junction bases: 10. Looked up from germline, CDR1 is SEHNR and CDR2 is FQNEAQ (reference sequence). CDR3 nucleotides: TGTGCCAGCAGCTTAAGGGGGGCAGGGGGGAGCTATGGCTACACCTTC. Translated, it gives CASSLRGAGGSYGYTF.